These T cell receptor beta chains were read from a single sample in a study of shared clonotypes between healthy human individuals. Libraries were prepared by immunoSEQ multiplex PCR; TCRdb keeps only in-frame clonotypes and omits some of them. The data show over 850,000 clones, about 80% seen once. The sample comprised memory CD4+ T cells from PBMCs. These receptors were obtained from a man aged 18 to 30 in good health. Some clones in this sample may be carry-over from other donors' samples. CDR3s include the opening cysteine and the closing phenylalanine or tryptophan. A D gene is named only where the DNA matches it firmly. Expanded clones get a size class; other rows say once, few or many, or leave the size out.

CDR3 protein	CDR3 DNA	J gene	V gene	D gene	clone size
CASSLGGTASHEQYF	TGTGCCAGCAGCTTAGGAGGGACAGCCTCCCACGAGCAGTACTTC	TRBJ2-7	TRBV7-2	TRBD1	few
CASTHRGRSYEQYF	TGTGCCAGCACTCACAGGGGGCGGTCCTACGAGCAGTACTTC	TRBJ2-7	TRBV2	TRBD1	NA
CASRQGISNTGELFF	TGCGCCAGCAGGCAGGGAATCTCGAACACCGGGGAGCTGTTTTTT	TRBJ2-2	TRBV5-1	NA	NA
CASSPQGDEKLFF	TGTGCCAGCTCACCACAAGGGGATGAAAAACTGTTTTTT	TRBJ1-4	TRBV18	NA	once
CASSRQTGNNEQFF	TGTGCCAGCAGCAGACAGACAGGAAACAATGAGCAGTTCTTC	TRBJ2-1	TRBV7-8	NA	NA
CASSLYVLVAGSTDTQYF	TGCGCCAGCAGCTTGTATGTTTTGGTAGCGGGAAGCACAGATACGCAGTATTTT	TRBJ2-3	TRBV5-1	TRBD2	NA
CASSLEGASNQPQHF	TGCGCCAGCAGCTTGGAGGGGGCAAGCAATCAGCCCCAGCATTTT	TRBJ1-5	TRBV5-1	TRBD1	NA
CASSRPGPNYGYTF	TGTGCCAGCAGCCGTCCGGGGCCTAACTATGGCTACACCTTC	TRBJ1-2	TRBV7-2	NA	once
CASSLGRVNYGYTF	TGTGCCAGCAGCTTGGGCAGGGTTAACTATGGCTACACCTTC	TRBJ1-2	TRBV5-6	NA	NA
CASSPRAGRERKVSTDTQYF	TGTGCCAGCAGCCCCCGAGCGGGGAGGGAGCGGAAGGTTAGCACAGATACGCAGTATTTT	TRBJ2-3	TRBV9	TRBD2	many
CASSGQGLSGANVLTF	TGCGCCAGCAGCGGACAGGGATTGTCTGGGGCCAACGTCCTGACTTTC	TRBJ2-6	TRBV5-1	TRBD1	NA
CASSWDGNQPQHF	TGTGCCAGCAGTTGGGATGGCAATCAGCCCCAGCATTTT	TRBJ1-5	TRBV28	NA	once
CASSSRLAHLLQQFF	TGTGCCAGCAGTTCCCGACTAGCTCATCTTTTACAGCAGTTCTTC	TRBJ2-1	TRBV28	TRBD2	NA
CASSARVLPNEQFF	TGTGCCAGCAGCGCGAGGGTCCTCCCCAATGAGCAGTTCTTC	TRBJ2-1	TRBV9	NA	once
CASSGGRATGELFF	TGTGCCAGCAGCGGAGGACGCGCGACCGGGGAGCTGTTTTTT	TRBJ2-2	TRBV11-2	NA	NA
CASRTREALGNQPQHF	TGTGCCAGCAGGACTCGCGAGGCCCTTGGCAATCAGCCCCAGCATTTT	TRBJ1-5	TRBV28	NA	NA
CASSRSLLSPGYTF	TGTGCCAGCAGTCGCTCGCTCTTATCTCCCGGCTACACCTTC	TRBJ1-2	TRBV28	NA	NA
CASREISDRVGYTF	TGTGCCAGTAGAGAAATATCCGACAGGGTCGGCTACACCTTC	TRBJ1-2	TRBV19	TRBD1	NA
CASIGTSHYNEQFF	TGTGCCAGCATAGGGACTAGTCACTACAATGAGCAGTTCTTC	TRBJ2-1	TRBV25-1	TRBD2	NA
CASSPGPRLAGTGANVLTF	TGTGCCAGCAGTCCAGGCCCGAGACTAGCGGGAACTGGGGCCAACGTCCTGACTTTC	TRBJ2-6	TRBV27	TRBD2	NA
CASREDRENQPQHF	TGTGCCAGCAGAGAGGACAGGGAGAATCAGCCCCAGCATTTT	TRBJ1-5	TRBV2	TRBD1	NA
CASSPLPLDADAYNEQFF	TGTGCCAGCAGCCCCTTACCTCTAGACGCCGATGCCTACAATGAGCAGTTCTTC	TRBJ2-1	TRBV7-2	NA	NA
CASSFLLGNQPQHF	TGTGCCAGCAGTTTCCTATTGGGCAATCAGCCCCAGCATTTT	TRBJ1-5	TRBV28	NA	NA
CATSRGGRYGYTF	TGTGCCACCAGCAGGGGGGGACGCTATGGCTACACCTTC	TRBJ1-2	TRBV15	NA	few
CASSGTGQETQYF	TGTGCCAGTAGTGGGACAGGTCAAGAGACCCAGTACTTC	TRBJ2-5	TRBV19	TRBD1	NA
CATASSGGATDTQYF	TGTGCCACCGCGTCTAGCGGGGGTGCCACAGATACGCAGTATTTT	TRBJ2-3	TRBV25-1	TRBD2	NA
CASSWTGKGEQYF	TGTGCCAGCAGTTGGACAGGGAAAGGCGAGCAGTACTTC	TRBJ2-7	TRBV28	TRBD1	many
CASSLRTGIYEQYF	TGTGCCAGCAGTTTAAGGACAGGGATCTACGAGCAGTACTTC	TRBJ2-7	TRBV28	TRBD1	NA
CASSSGTVPQHF	TGTGCCAGCAGCTCCGGGACTGTTCCCCAGCATTTT	TRBJ1-5	TRBV7-2	NA	few